The source of this TCR beta chain is a study of Tregs in tolerant kidney transplant recipients. About the study: Mixed chimerism was transient after nonmyeloablative marrow transplants from related graft donors. Study outcomes and limitations: Few patients were studied, so findings need validation in larger groups. Expanding Tregs on activated donor B cells appeared to best identify donor-specific TCRbeta clones. Changing PCR primers prevented nucleotide comparison between some patients' samples.

The CDR3 runs to 14 residues. CDR1 and CDR2 from the germline V gene are GTSNPN and SVGIG (reference sequence). The V end lost 2 bases, the J end lost 9 bases, and 17 bases lay between the germline ends. Of note for this clone: Its matching antigen is unknown.

This table comes from immunoSEQ multiplex PCR, and its TCRdb copy is limited to in-frame clones, with some not included. The sample lists about 110,000 clones, around 91% occurring once. This TCR was sampled from a human donor who received a combined kidney and bone marrow transplant. This rearrangement joins TRBV30 to TRBJ2-1, with D possibly being TRBD2 (5 bases). Sequencing was performed on CD4+ T cells from blood, taken before the transplant. This chain's CDR3 is CAWSRESRTFEQFF. The CDR3 DNA follows: TGTGCCTGGAGTAGGGAGAGCCGAACGTTTGAGCAGTTCTTC.